A selection of T cell receptor beta chains follows, all from one sample in a study of shared clonotypes between healthy human individuals. The method was immunoSEQ multiplex PCR; TCRdb's version includes in-frame clones alone and lacks a portion of them. Of about 2,500,000 clones listed, roughly nine tenths are singletons. The sample consisted of naive CD4+ T cells sorted from blood. These receptor sequences come from a man younger than 35 in good health. The CDR3 runs from the conserved cysteine through the conserved F or W. D genes are given only for firm matches. Rows give clone size only sometimes, using once, few, many, or a class for an expanded clone.

j_call,d_call,clone_size,v_call,cdr3_aa,cdr3_nt
TRBJ2-1,.,once,TRBV7-2,CASSPAWGSSSYNEQFF,TGTGCCAGCAGCCCTGCCTGGGGGAGTAGTTCCTACAATGAGCAGTTCTTC
TRBJ2-2,TRBD2,.,TRBV5-4,CASALAGALPTGELFF,TGTGCCAGCGCGCTAGCGGGAGCACTCCCCACCGGGGAGCTGTTTTTT
TRBJ2-6,.,.,TRBV9,CASSVGIPSGANVLTF,TGTGCCAGCAGCGTTGGGATACCCTCTGGGGCCAACGTCCTGACTTTC
TRBJ1-1,.,once,TRBV5-1,CASSSTPGNTEAFF,TGCGCCAGCAGCTCGACCCCCGGGAACACTGAAGCTTTCTTT
TRBJ2-7,TRBD1,.,TRBV11-2,CASSLGGWGTGSDEQYF,TGTGCCAGCAGCTTAGGGGGATGGGGGACAGGGTCCGACGAGCAGTACTTC
TRBJ1-1,.,.,TRBV5-1,CASSWDGPASVAFF,TGCGCCAGCAGCTGGGACGGGCCAGCATCGGTAGCTTTCTTT
TRBJ1-1,.,.,TRBV18,CASSPSLGGRNTEAFF,TGTGCCAGCTCACCCTCCCTCGGGGGCCGGAACACTGAAGCTTTCTTT
TRBJ2-5,TRBD2,.,TRBV19,CASNWGGIGEETQYF,TGTGCCAGTAATTGGGGGGGAATCGGCGAAGAGACCCAGTACTTC
TRBJ2-5,TRBD1,.,TRBV5-1,CASSLEVRQGAIGTQYF,TGCGCCAGCAGCTTGGAGGTTCGACAGGGGGCGATTGGGACCCAGTACTTC
TRBJ2-7,TRBD1,.,TRBV6-5,CASSYPGTGRYEQYF,TGTGCCAGCAGTTACCCCGGGACAGGGAGATACGAGCAGTACTTC
TRBJ2-1,.,.,TRBV5-1,CASSAGLIDEQFF,TGCGCCAGCAGCGCGGGACTGATCGATGAGCAGTTCTTC
TRBJ1-5,.,.,TRBV6-6,CASSYRGGGYNQPQHF,TGTGCCAGCAGTTATCGGGGTGGGGGTTACAATCAGCCCCAGCATTTT
TRBJ2-5,TRBD2,.,TRBV11-2,CASSFLAGGQETQYF,TGTGCCAGCAGCTTTCTAGCGGGAGGGCAAGAGACCCAGTACTTC
TRBJ2-2,.,.,TRBV7-2,CASREVLTGELFF,TGTGCCAGCAGAGAGGTGCTCACCGGGGAGCTGTTTTTT
TRBJ1-4,TRBD1,.,TRBV5-1,CASSLSDRAKYNATNEKLFF,TGCGCCAGCAGTCTTAGTGACAGGGCCAAATACAATGCAACTAATGAAAAACTGTTTTTT
TRBJ2-3,.,.,TRBV5-1,CASSLRQSTDTQYF,TGCGCCAGCAGCCTCCGGCAAAGCACAGATACGCAGTATTTT
TRBJ1-4,.,few,TRBV6-6,CASSHGQINEKLFF,TGTGCCAGCAGTCATGGACAGATTAATGAAAAACTGTTTTTT
TRBJ1-6,TRBD1,few,TRBV28,CASSVWSRTGGSSPLHF,TGTGCCAGCAGTGTGTGGTCTCGGACAGGGGGCAGTTCACCCCTCCACTTT
TRBJ2-1,.,.,TRBV5-1,CASGGNGNNEQFF,TGCGCCAGCGGCGGTAACGGTAACAATGAGCAGTTCTTC
TRBJ1-6,TRBD1,.,TRBV13,CASSLQGGNSPLHF,TGTGCCAGCAGCTTGCAGGGGGGTAATTCACCCCTCCACTTT
TRBJ2-4,TRBD2,.,TRBV7-2,CASSLDGLAGIQYF,TGTGCCAGCAGCTTAGACGGACTAGCGGGCATTCAGTACTTC
TRBJ1-1,TRBD1,few,TRBV29-1,CSVNRGLNTEAFF,TGCAGCGTCAACAGGGGGCTGAACACTGAAGCTTTCTTT
TRBJ2-3,.,.,TRBV10-3,CAISEPAEVADTQYF,TGTGCCATCAGTGAGCCCGCGGAGGTTGCAGATACGCAGTATTTT
TRBJ2-5,.,.,TRBV6-8,CASSRETQYF,TGTGCCAGCAGCAGAGAGACCCAGTACTTC
TRBJ2-5,.,.,TRBV5-6,CASSPLKFLRDLRLETQYF,TGTGCCAGCAGCCCCCTAAAGTTTCTCAGGGATTTAAGGCTGGAGACCCAGTACTTC
TRBJ2-1,.,.,TRBV2,CASSLVNEQFF,TGTGCCAGCAGCTTAGTAAATGAGCAGTTCTTC
TRBJ1-5,.,once,TRBV11-2,CASSLGTGHHNQPQHF,TGTGCCAGCAGCTTAGGAACGGGACATCACAATCAGCCCCAGCATTTT
TRBJ2-5,TRBD2,.,TRBV6-1,CASISFSGGGETQYF,TGTGCCAGCATTTCATTTAGCGGGGGTGGGGAGACCCAGTACTTC
TRBJ2-7,.,.,TRBV11-2,CASTSGSSYEQYF,TGTGCCAGCACCAGCGGTTCATCCTACGAGCAGTACTTC
TRBJ1-1,TRBD1,.,TRBV15,CATSRDARQGTTEAFF,TGTGCCACCAGCAGAGATGCGAGACAGGGGACCACTGAAGCTTTCTTT
TRBJ1-1,TRBD1,.,TRBV5-3,CASTPDRARTEAFF,TGTGCCAGCACCCCTGACAGGGCGCGCACTGAAGCTTTCTTT
TRBJ1-1,.,.,TRBV5-1,CASSAGSMGDTEAFF,TGCGCCAGCAGCGCCGGATCAATGGGGGACACTGAAGCTTTCTTT
TRBJ2-7,.,few,TRBV27,CASWRVTYEQYF,TGTGCCAGTTGGAGGGTAACCTACGAGCAGTACTTC
TRBJ2-7,.,.,TRBV27,CASKGQSPTYEQYF,TGTGCCAGCAAGGGTCAGTCGCCTACCTACGAGCAGTACTTC
TRBJ2-7,.,.,TRBV18,CASSQGFGYEQYF,TGTGCCAGCTCACAGGGGTTTGGCTACGAGCAGTACTTC
TRBJ2-7,.,.,TRBV28,CASSGLATYEQYF,TGTGCCAGCAGCGGCCTAGCGACGTACGAGCAGTACTTC
TRBJ2-4,.,.,TRBV27,CASSLSDIAKNIQYF,TGTGCCAGCAGTTTGTCGGACATAGCCAAAAACATTCAGTACTTC
TRBJ1-5,.,.,TRBV2,CASSVLREGNQPQHF,TGTGCCAGCAGTGTCCTCAGGGAGGGCAATCAGCCCCAGCATTTT
TRBJ2-1,.,.,TRBV5-4,CASSLARGTYNEQFF,TGTGCCAGCAGCTTGGCTAGGGGGACCTACAATGAGCAGTTCTTC
TRBJ2-1,.,once,TRBV14,CASSQGGLKLYNEQFF,TGTGCCAGCAGCCAAGGAGGGCTGAAACTCTACAATGAGCAGTTCTTC
TRBJ2-2,TRBD1,.,TRBV11-2,CASSPRRGQTGELFF,TGTGCCAGCAGCCCCCGCAGGGGGCAAACCGGGGAGCTGTTTTTT
TRBJ2-7,.,.,TRBV7-9,CASSLAGTGLSGTYEQYF,TGTGCCAGCAGCTTAGCCGGGACAGGTCTGAGCGGGACCTACGAGCAGTACTTC
TRBJ1-2,.,once,TRBV7-9,CASSAVNYGYTF,TGTGCCAGCAGCGCAGTAAACTATGGCTACACCTTC
TRBJ2-2,.,.,TRBV7-2,CASSQGGRELFF,TGTGCCAGCAGCCAGGGAGGTCGGGAGCTGTTTTTT
TRBJ2-7,.,once,TRBV18,CASSLVVSRGSYEQYF,TGTGCCAGCTCCCTAGTTGTATCCCGGGGTTCCTACGAGCAGTACTTC
TRBJ1-1,TRBD1,.,TRBV7-9,CASSPTLTSTGDNTEAFF,TGTGCCAGCAGCCCGACCTTGACGTCGACAGGGGATAACACTGAAGCTTTCTTT
TRBJ2-7,TRBD2,.,TRBV7-2,CASSSSSGWYSSYEQYF,TGTGCCAGCAGTTCCTCTAGCGGGTGGTACAGCTCCTACGAGCAGTACTTC
TRBJ2-5,TRBD2,once,TRBV7-8,CASSFSGGGGETQYF,TGTGCCAGCAGCTTCTCCGGCGGGGGGGGAGAGACCCAGTACTTC
TRBJ2-7,TRBD2,.,TRBV11-2,CASSLEAGRARYEQYF,TGTGCCAGCAGCTTAGAAGCGGGAAGGGCTAGATACGAGCAGTACTTC
TRBJ1-1,.,.,TRBV9,CASSVEGSGTEAFF,TGTGCCAGCAGCGTAGAGGGAAGTGGCACTGAAGCTTTCTTT
TRBJ1-1,.,.,TRBV7-2,CASLPTGNTEAFF,TGTGCCAGCCTTCCGACAGGAAACACTGAAGCTTTCTTT
TRBJ2-7,.,.,TRBV5-4,CASSFGQAYEQYF,TGTGCCAGCAGCTTTGGGCAAGCCTACGAGCAGTACTTC
TRBJ2-5,.,.,TRBV27,CASSLSRPNTRYQETQYF,TGTGCCAGCAGTTTATCCCGACCGAACACGAGGTACCAAGAGACCCAGTACTTC
TRBJ2-7,.,.,TRBV18,CASSLQDSYEQYF,TGTGCCAGCTCCTTACAAGATTCCTACGAGCAGTACTTC
TRBJ2-3,.,.,TRBV5-1,CASSLVSTDTQYF,TGCGCCAGCAGCCTCGTTAGCACAGATACGCAGTATTTT
TRBJ1-1,.,.,TRBV18,CASSPQRDTEAFF,TGTGCCAGCTCCCCACAGAGGGACACTGAAGCTTTCTTT
TRBJ2-3,TRBD2,.,TRBV7-2,CASSSGLDWEADTQYF,TGTGCCAGCAGCTCCGGACTAGATTGGGAGGCAGATACGCAGTATTTT
TRBJ1-1,.,.,TRBV5-4,CASSQLENTEAFF,TGTGCCAGCTCCCAACTAGAGAACACTGAAGCTTTCTTT
TRBJ1-1,.,.,TRBV14,CASSQAPNEAFF,TGTGCCAGCAGCCAGGCTCCCAACGAGGCTTTCTTT